These 8 T cell receptor beta chains originate from one sample sequenced in a study of T and B cells in COVID-19 patients. From blood, about 250-500 ng of genomic DNA served as TRB template. BIOMED2 TRB-A/B primer pools were used in multiplex TRB PCR. Using its own MiXCR run on the multiplex PCR reads, TCRdb lists one record per CDR3 protein. The sample yields roughly 15,000 distinct CDR3 sequences, approximately 30% seen once. Sequencing input: blood. The source is a human donor who had recovered from COVID-19.

This clonotype was counted between two and nine times. The gene calls are TRBV6-6 and TRBJ1-1; D remains unclear. Germline CDR1 and CDR2: MNHNY and SVGAGI (reference sequence). V was trimmed by 6 bases and J by 1 base, leaving 9 bases between them. The CDR3 is 13 residues long. This CDR3 is CASRSGGNTEAFF. The CDR3 nucleotides read TGTGCCAGCAGAAGCGGCGGGAACACTGAAGCTTTCTTT.

By share of the sample, this clonotype is medium-sized. The V gene is TRBV6-5, the J gene TRBJ2-7, with 7 nucleotides matching TRBD1. V shed 2 bases and J 2 bases; nucleotides not matched to a gene: 6. The CDR3 is made up of 15 amino acids. Germline V gives CDR1 MNHEY, CDR2 SVGAGI. The CDR3 loop reads CASSYKTGLPYEQYF. CDR3 coding DNA: TGTGCCAGCAGTTACAAGACAGGGCTGCCCTACGAGCAGTACTTC.

The V gene is TRBV7-5, the J gene TRBJ2-1; the D call of TRBD1 is as the table states it, not checked on the DNA. TRBV7-5 is an annotated pseudogene. The CDR3 contains 11 residues. The CDR3 DNA sequence: TGTAGACAGGGGGCGGGTCGGGAGCAGTTCTTC. Translated: CRQGAGREQFF.

The CDR3 reads CASSESTDTQYF. For the CDR3, the DNA is TGTGCCAGCAGCGAAAGTACAGATACGCAGTATTTT. V gene TRBV5-4 combines with J gene TRBJ2-3; no firm D call. The CDR3 covers 12 residues. Germline V gene data show CDR1 as SGHNT and CDR2 as YYREEE (reference sequence). With 4 bases removed from V and 3 bases from J, the gap between germline ends came to 6 bases.

This chain connects TRBV19 to TRBJ2-6; TRBD1 matches 8 bases. J gave up 2 bases and V 5 bases, and 2 bases lay outside the gene matches. Germline values: CDR1 LNHDA, CDR2 SQIVND (reference sequence). The CDR3 is 15 amino acids. CDR3 DNA sequence: TGTGCCAGTAGTCAACAGGGGGCTGGGGCCAACGTCCTGACTTTC. It translates to CASSQQGAGANVLTF.

CDR3 region: CASGLAGGTDTQYF. For the CDR3, the DNA is TGTGCCAGCGGCCTAGCGGGGGGGACAGATACGCAGTATTTT. The J gene is TRBJ2-3, the V gene TRBV5-4; 12 bases match TRBD2. The CDR3 loop spans 14 amino acids. V trimming: 7 bases; J trimming: 3 bases; junction bases outside the gene matches: 3. CDR1 is SGHNT and CDR2 is YYREEE in the germline V gene (reference sequence). Based on the CDR3 plus reference TRBV5-4 and TRBJ2-3, the full variable domain is ETGVTQSPTHLIKTRGQQVTLRCSSQSGHNTVSWYQQALGQGPQFIFQYYREEENGRGNFPPRFSGLQFPNYSSELNVNALELDDSALYLCASGLAGGTDTQYFGPGTRLTVL.

On this clonotype itself: Given a much more abundant clone one base away, this may be a read error. V is TRBV27 and J is TRBJ1-2; TRBD1 matches at 8 bases. In germline, CDR1 is MNHEY, CDR2 SMNVEV (reference sequence). The CDR3 sequence is 15 residues long. DNA for the CDR3: TGTGGCAGCACCCCCGCCTCAGGGGGCGTGCATGGCTACACCTTC. Amino acids: CGSTPASGGVHGYTF.

This chain connects TRBV9 to TRBJ1-1; 7 nucleotides match TRBD1. Losses at the gene ends were 4 bases for V and 11 bases for J; bases not matched to a gene: 11. The CDR3 extends over 13 amino acids. Germline V CDR1 and CDR2: SGDLS, YYNGEE. CDR3 sequence (DNA): TGTGCCAGCAGCCCTTTCGACAGGGAAGAGGCTTTCTTT. It is translated as CASSPFDREEAFF.